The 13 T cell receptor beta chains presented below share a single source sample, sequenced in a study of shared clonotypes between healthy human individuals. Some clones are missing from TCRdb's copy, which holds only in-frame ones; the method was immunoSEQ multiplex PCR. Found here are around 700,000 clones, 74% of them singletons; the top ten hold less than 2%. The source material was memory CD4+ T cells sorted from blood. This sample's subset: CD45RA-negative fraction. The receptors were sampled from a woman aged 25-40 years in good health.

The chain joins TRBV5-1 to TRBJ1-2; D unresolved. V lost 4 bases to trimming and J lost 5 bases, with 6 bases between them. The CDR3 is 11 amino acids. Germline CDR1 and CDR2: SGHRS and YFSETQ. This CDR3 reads CASSPGYGYTF. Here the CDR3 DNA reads TGCGCCAGCAGCCCAGGTTATGGCTACACCTTC.

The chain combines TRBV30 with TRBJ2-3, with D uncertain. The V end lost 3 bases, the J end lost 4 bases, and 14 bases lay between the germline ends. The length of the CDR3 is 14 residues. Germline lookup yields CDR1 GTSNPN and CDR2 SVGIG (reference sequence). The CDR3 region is CAWREAAYSDTQYF. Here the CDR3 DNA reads TGTGCCTGGAGAGAGGCAGCGTATTCAGATACGCAGTATTTT.

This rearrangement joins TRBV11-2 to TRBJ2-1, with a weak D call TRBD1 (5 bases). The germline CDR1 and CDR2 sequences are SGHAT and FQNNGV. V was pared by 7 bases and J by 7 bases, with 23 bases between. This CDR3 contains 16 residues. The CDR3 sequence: CASTPLGETSSNEQFF. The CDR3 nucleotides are TGTGCCAGCACCCCCTTAGGGGAAACAAGCTCTAATGAGCAGTTCTTC.

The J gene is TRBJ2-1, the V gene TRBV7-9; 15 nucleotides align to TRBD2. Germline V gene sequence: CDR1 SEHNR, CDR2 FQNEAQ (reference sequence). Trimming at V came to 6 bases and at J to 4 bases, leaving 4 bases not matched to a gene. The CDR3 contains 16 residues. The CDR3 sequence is CASRTGTSGRYNEQFF. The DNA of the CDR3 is TGTGCCAGCAGGACTGGGACTAGCGGGAGGTACAATGAGCAGTTCTTC.

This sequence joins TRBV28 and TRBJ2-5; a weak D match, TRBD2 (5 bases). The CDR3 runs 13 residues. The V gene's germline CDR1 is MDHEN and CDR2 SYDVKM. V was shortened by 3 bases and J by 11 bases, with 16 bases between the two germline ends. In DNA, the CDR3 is TGTGCCAGCAGTTTCTCGGGAAGTCCCAAGCAGTACTTC. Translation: CASSFSGSPKQYF.

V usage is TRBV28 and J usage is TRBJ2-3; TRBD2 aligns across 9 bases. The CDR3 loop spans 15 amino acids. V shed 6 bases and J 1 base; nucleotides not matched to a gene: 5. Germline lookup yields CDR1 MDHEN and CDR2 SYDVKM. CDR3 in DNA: TGTGCCAGCAGGATAGCGGGAGTGGGCACAGATACGCAGTATTTT. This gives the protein CASRIAGVGTDTQYF.

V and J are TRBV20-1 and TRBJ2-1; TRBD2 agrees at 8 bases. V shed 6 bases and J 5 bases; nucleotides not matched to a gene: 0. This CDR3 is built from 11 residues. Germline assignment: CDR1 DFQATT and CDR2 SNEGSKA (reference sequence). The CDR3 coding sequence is TGCAGTGCCGGGGGGGACAATGAGCAGTTCTTC. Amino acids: CSAGGDNEQFF.

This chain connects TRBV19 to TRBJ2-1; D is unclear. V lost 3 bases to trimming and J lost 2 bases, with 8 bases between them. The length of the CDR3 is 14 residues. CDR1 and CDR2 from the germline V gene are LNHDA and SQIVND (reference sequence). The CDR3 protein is CASSIQPPYNEQFF. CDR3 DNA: TGTGCCAGTAGTATTCAGCCGCCCTACAATGAGCAGTTCTTC.

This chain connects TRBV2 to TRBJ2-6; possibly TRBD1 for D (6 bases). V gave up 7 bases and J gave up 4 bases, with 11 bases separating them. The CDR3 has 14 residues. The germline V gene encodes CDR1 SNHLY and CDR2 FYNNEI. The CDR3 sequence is CASKRTAGANVLTF. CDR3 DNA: TGTGCCAGCAAAAGGACAGCAGGGGCCAACGTCCTGACTTTC.

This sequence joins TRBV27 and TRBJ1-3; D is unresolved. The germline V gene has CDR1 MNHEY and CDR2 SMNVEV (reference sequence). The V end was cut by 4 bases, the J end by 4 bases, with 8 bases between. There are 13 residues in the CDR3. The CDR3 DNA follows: TGTGCCAGCAGTTCTGGCGTGGGAAACACCATATATTTT. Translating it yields CASSSGVGNTIYF.

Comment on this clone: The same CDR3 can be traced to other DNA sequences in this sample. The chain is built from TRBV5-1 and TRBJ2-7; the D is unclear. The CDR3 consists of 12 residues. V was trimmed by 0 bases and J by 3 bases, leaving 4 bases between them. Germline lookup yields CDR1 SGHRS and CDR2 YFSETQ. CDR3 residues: CASSLDRYEQYF. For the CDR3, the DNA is TGCGCCAGCAGCTTGGACCGCTACGAGCAGTACTTC.

The CDR3 DNA sequence: TGCGCCAGCAGCTCGATCAAACAGGGGACCTACAATGAGCAGTTCTTC. Amino acid sequence: CASSSIKQGTYNEQFF. The V call is TRBV5-1, the J call TRBJ2-1; 7 bases agree with TRBD1. J gave up 2 bases and V 3 bases, and 8 bases lay outside the gene matches. Looked up from germline, CDR1 is SGHRS and CDR2 is YFSETQ. There are 16 residues in the CDR3. Filled out from reference TRBV5-1 and TRBJ2-1, the complete variable domain reads KAGVTQTPRYLIKTRGQQVTLSCSPISGHRSVSWYQQTPGQGLQFLFEYFSETQRNKGNFPGRFSGRQFSNSRSEMNVSTLELGDSALYLCASSSIKQGTYNEQFFGPGTRLTVL.

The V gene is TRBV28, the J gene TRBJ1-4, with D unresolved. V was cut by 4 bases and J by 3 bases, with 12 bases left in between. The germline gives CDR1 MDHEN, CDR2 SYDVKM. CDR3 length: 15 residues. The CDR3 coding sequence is TGTGCCAGCAGTTCAGAGGGCGGAGCTAATGAAAAACTGTTTTTT. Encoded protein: CASSSEGGANEKLFF.